The rows below give T cell receptor beta chains drawn from one sample of a study of blood T cell repertoires in COVID-19. Only in-frame clones appear in the TCRdb table, and some are missing; sequencing was by immunoSEQ multiplex PCR. The data show about 100,000 clones, more than 75% seen once. The sequenced sample was peripheral blood. Every receptor here comes from a human donor in a cohort sampled during active COVID-19. Both conserved end residues are part of each CDR3. The order of the fields is V gene, J gene, CDR3 length, clone size, D gene, CDR3 protein, CDR3 DNA. A D gene is named only where the DNA matches it firmly. Some rows have no size entry. The others give once, few or many, or a class for an expanded clone.

v_gene: TRBV3-1/TRBV3-2
j_gene: TRBJ2-7
len: 19
abundance: NA
d_gene: TRBD1
CDR3aa: CASSQEVPWDRGTSYEQYF
CDR3nt: TGTGCCAGCAGCCAAGAGGTACCTTGGGACAGGGGAACCTCCTACGAGCAGTACTTC

v_gene: TRBV6-2/TRBV6-3
j_gene: TRBJ2-5
len: 16
abundance: NA
d_gene: TRBD1
CDR3aa: CASSYSLGQVQETQYF
CDR3nt: TGTGCCAGCAGTTACTCACTAGGACAGGTACAAGAGACCCAGTACTTC

v_gene: TRBV15
j_gene: TRBJ2-4
len: 21
abundance: once
d_gene: TRBD2
CDR3aa: CATSRDRSLAGTSLAKNIQYF
CDR3nt: TGTGCCACCAGCAGAGATCGCTCCCTAGCGGGAACCAGCCTAGCCAAAAACATTCAGTACTTC

v_gene: TRBV15
j_gene: TRBJ2-7
len: 15
abundance: NA
d_gene: NA
CDR3aa: CATSREGGRGAEQYF
CDR3nt: TGTGCCACCAGCAGAGAAGGGGGACGGGGGGCCGAGCAGTACTTC

v_gene: TRBV18
j_gene: TRBJ1-2
len: 15
abundance: once
d_gene: NA
CDR3aa: CASRTGEGANYGYTF
CDR3nt: TGTGCCAGTCGGACCGGGGAAGGAGCTAACTATGGCTACACCTTC

v_gene: TRBV7-2
j_gene: TRBJ1-1
len: 15
abundance: NA
d_gene: TRBD1
CDR3aa: CASSLGRTGFTEAFF
CDR3nt: TGTGCCAGCAGCTTAGGACGGACAGGGTTCACTGAAGCTTTCTTT

v_gene: TRBV6-5
j_gene: TRBJ2-7
len: 13
abundance: NA
d_gene: TRBD2
CDR3aa: CATLAGGGYEQYF
CDR3nt: TGTGCCACCCTAGCGGGAGGGGGGTACGAGCAGTACTTC

v_gene: TRBV7-8
j_gene: TRBJ1-2
len: 13
abundance: NA
d_gene: NA
CDR3aa: CASSGRNRAGYTF
CDR3nt: TGTGCCAGCAGCGGCCGAAACAGGGCCGGCTACACCTTC

v_gene: TRBV30
j_gene: TRBJ2-7
len: 12
abundance: NA
d_gene: NA
CDR3aa: CAWSYGPYEQYF
CDR3nt: TGTGCCTGGAGTTACGGTCCCTACGAGCAGTACTTC

v_gene: TRBV3-1/TRBV3-2
j_gene: TRBJ1-4
len: 15
abundance: NA
d_gene: TRBD1
CDR3aa: CASSRRTGGNEKLFF
CDR3nt: TGTGCCAGCAGCCGCCGGACAGGGGGTAATGAAAAACTGTTTTTT

v_gene: TRBV2
j_gene: TRBJ2-5
len: 15
abundance: NA
d_gene: TRBD1
CDR3aa: CASSEAEGAAGTQYF
CDR3nt: TGTGCCAGCAGTGAAGCCGAGGGGGCGGCTGGGACCCAGTACTTC

v_gene: TRBV5-5
j_gene: TRBJ1-1
len: 13
abundance: few
d_gene: NA
CDR3aa: CASSLAPSAEAFF
CDR3nt: TGTGCCAGCAGCTTGGCCCCATCGGCTGAAGCTTTCTTT

v_gene: TRBV2
j_gene: TRBJ2-7
len: 13
abundance: NA
d_gene: NA
CDR3aa: CASKRAGENEQYF
CDR3nt: TGTGCCAGCAAAAGGGCAGGGGAAAACGAGCAGTACTTC

v_gene: TRBV10-3
j_gene: TRBJ2-1
len: 16
abundance: NA
d_gene: TRBD2
CDR3aa: CAISLLSASGTNEQFF
CDR3nt: TGTGCCATCAGTCTTCTGTCGGCTAGCGGGACCAATGAGCAGTTCTTC

v_gene: TRBV7-2
j_gene: TRBJ1-6
len: 16
abundance: NA
d_gene: TRBD1
CDR3aa: CASSLGQGNYNSPLHF
CDR3nt: TGTGCCAGCAGCCTCGGACAGGGGAATTATAATTCACCCCTCCACTTT

v_gene: TRBV6-6
j_gene: TRBJ2-7
len: 14
abundance: NA
d_gene: TRBD2
CDR3aa: CASSYSGGSYEQYF
CDR3nt: TGTGCCAGCAGTTACTCGGGGGGGTCCTACGAGCAGTACTTC

v_gene: TRBV3-1/TRBV3-2
j_gene: TRBJ2-4
len: 17
abundance: NA
d_gene: TRBD1
CDR3aa: CASSQRSGTGRGNIQYF
CDR3nt: TGTGCCAGCAGCCAACGTTCCGGGACAGGGAGAGGAAACATTCAGTACTTC

v_gene: TRBV5-1
j_gene: TRBJ1-2
len: 13
abundance: NA
d_gene: NA
CDR3aa: CASSRDTNYGYTF
CDR3nt: TGCGCCAGCAGCCGGGACACTAACTATGGCTACACCTTC

v_gene: TRBV6-5
j_gene: TRBJ2-7
len: 15
abundance: many
d_gene: TRBD1
CDR3aa: CASTYKSTGVVEQYF
CDR3nt: TGTGCCAGCACCTACAAATCCACAGGGGTAGTTGAGCAGTACTTC

v_gene: TRBV3-1/TRBV3-2
j_gene: TRBJ1-1
len: 15
abundance: NA
d_gene: NA
CDR3aa: CASSLSGLLGTEAFF
CDR3nt: TGTGCCAGCAGCCTCTCGGGGTTGTTGGGCACTGAAGCTTTCTTT

v_gene: TRBV5-4
j_gene: TRBJ2-1
len: 13
abundance: NA
d_gene: TRBD1
CDR3aa: CASSSRQGNEQFF
CDR3nt: TGTGCCAGCAGCTCAAGACAGGGCAATGAGCAGTTCTTC

v_gene: TRBV5-4
j_gene: TRBJ2-6
len: 16
abundance: NA
d_gene: NA
CDR3aa: CASSPGRGSGANVLTF
CDR3nt: TGTGCCAGCAGCCCCGGGAGAGGCTCTGGGGCCAACGTCCTGACTTTC

v_gene: TRBV7-6
j_gene: TRBJ2-1
len: 16
abundance: few
d_gene: NA
CDR3aa: CASSPLRGSAYNEQFF
CDR3nt: TGTGCCAGCAGCCCACTTCGGGGGAGCGCCTACAATGAGCAGTTCTTC

v_gene: TRBV5-4
j_gene: TRBJ1-1
len: 14
abundance: NA
d_gene: NA
CDR3aa: CASSLGGREPEAFF
CDR3nt: TGTGCCAGCAGCTTGGGGGGGCGGGAGCCCGAAGCTTTCTTT

v_gene: TRBV30
j_gene: TRBJ1-1
len: 13
abundance: NA
d_gene: NA
CDR3aa: CAWSTQRTVGAFF
CDR3nt: TGTGCCTGGAGCACTCAGAGGACAGTTGGAGCTTTCTTT

v_gene: TRBV5-4
j_gene: TRBJ1-2
len: 12
abundance: NA
d_gene: NA
CDR3aa: CASSLLQGSYTF
CDR3nt: TGTGCCAGCAGCTTGTTACAGGGTTCCTACACCTTC

v_gene: TRBV27
j_gene: TRBJ1-6
len: 15
abundance: NA
d_gene: TRBD1
CDR3aa: CASSLYGTGNSPLHF
CDR3nt: TGTGCCAGCAGTTTATACGGGACAGGGAATTCACCCCTCCACTTT

v_gene: TRBV9
j_gene: TRBJ2-3
len: 15
abundance: once
d_gene: TRBD1
CDR3aa: CASSEGTGGTDTQYF
CDR3nt: TGTGCCAGCAGCGAGGGGACAGGGGGCACAGATACGCAGTATTTT

v_gene: TRBV5-4
j_gene: TRBJ1-1
len: 13
abundance: NA
d_gene: NA
CDR3aa: CASSATEATEAFF
CDR3nt: TGTGCCAGCAGCGCAACAGAAGCCACTGAAGCTTTCTTT

v_gene: TRBV5-4
j_gene: TRBJ2-1
len: 14
abundance: NA
d_gene: TRBD1
CDR3aa: CASSLRQGYNEQFF
CDR3nt: TGTGCCAGCAGCTTGAGACAGGGATACAATGAGCAGTTCTTC

v_gene: TRBV7-7
j_gene: TRBJ1-1
len: 13
abundance: NA
d_gene: NA
CDR3aa: CASSLRVGTEAFF
CDR3nt: TGTGCCAGCAGCTTACGGGTTGGCACTGAAGCTTTCTTT

v_gene: TRBV19
j_gene: TRBJ2-3
len: 15
abundance: once
d_gene: NA
CDR3aa: CASSMGSSLTDTQYF
CDR3nt: TGTGCCAGTAGTATGGGCAGCAGCCTCACAGATACGCAGTATTTT

v_gene: TRBV2
j_gene: TRBJ2-7
len: 13
abundance: NA
d_gene: TRBD1
CDR3aa: CASSGQGAGEQYF
CDR3nt: TGTGCCAGCAGCGGACAGGGGGCGGGCGAGCAGTACTTC

v_gene: TRBV5-6
j_gene: TRBJ1-4
len: 16
abundance: NA
d_gene: TRBD1
CDR3aa: CASSLDRGDEYEKLFF
CDR3nt: TGTGCCAGCAGCTTAGACAGGGGGGATGAGTATGAAAAACTGTTTTTT

v_gene: TRBV7-2
j_gene: TRBJ1-3
len: 17
abundance: NA
d_gene: NA
CDR3aa: CASSSPPGTKIGNTIYF
CDR3nt: TGTGCCAGCAGCTCCCCCCCCGGGACAAAGATCGGAAACACCATATATTTT

v_gene: TRBV5-1
j_gene: TRBJ2-7
len: 12
abundance: NA
d_gene: NA
CDR3aa: CASSLERYEQYF
CDR3nt: TGCGCCAGCAGCTTGGAGCGATACGAGCAGTACTTC

v_gene: TRBV19
j_gene: TRBJ1-2
len: 12
abundance: NA
d_gene: NA
CDR3aa: CASSPTRGGYTF
CDR3nt: TGTGCCAGTAGTCCCACCCGGGGTGGCTACACCTTC

v_gene: TRBV10-2
j_gene: TRBJ2-3
len: 15
abundance: NA
d_gene: TRBD2
CDR3aa: CASSGGSGKGDTQYF
CDR3nt: TGCGCCAGCAGTGGGGGGAGCGGGAAGGGAGATACGCAGTATTTT